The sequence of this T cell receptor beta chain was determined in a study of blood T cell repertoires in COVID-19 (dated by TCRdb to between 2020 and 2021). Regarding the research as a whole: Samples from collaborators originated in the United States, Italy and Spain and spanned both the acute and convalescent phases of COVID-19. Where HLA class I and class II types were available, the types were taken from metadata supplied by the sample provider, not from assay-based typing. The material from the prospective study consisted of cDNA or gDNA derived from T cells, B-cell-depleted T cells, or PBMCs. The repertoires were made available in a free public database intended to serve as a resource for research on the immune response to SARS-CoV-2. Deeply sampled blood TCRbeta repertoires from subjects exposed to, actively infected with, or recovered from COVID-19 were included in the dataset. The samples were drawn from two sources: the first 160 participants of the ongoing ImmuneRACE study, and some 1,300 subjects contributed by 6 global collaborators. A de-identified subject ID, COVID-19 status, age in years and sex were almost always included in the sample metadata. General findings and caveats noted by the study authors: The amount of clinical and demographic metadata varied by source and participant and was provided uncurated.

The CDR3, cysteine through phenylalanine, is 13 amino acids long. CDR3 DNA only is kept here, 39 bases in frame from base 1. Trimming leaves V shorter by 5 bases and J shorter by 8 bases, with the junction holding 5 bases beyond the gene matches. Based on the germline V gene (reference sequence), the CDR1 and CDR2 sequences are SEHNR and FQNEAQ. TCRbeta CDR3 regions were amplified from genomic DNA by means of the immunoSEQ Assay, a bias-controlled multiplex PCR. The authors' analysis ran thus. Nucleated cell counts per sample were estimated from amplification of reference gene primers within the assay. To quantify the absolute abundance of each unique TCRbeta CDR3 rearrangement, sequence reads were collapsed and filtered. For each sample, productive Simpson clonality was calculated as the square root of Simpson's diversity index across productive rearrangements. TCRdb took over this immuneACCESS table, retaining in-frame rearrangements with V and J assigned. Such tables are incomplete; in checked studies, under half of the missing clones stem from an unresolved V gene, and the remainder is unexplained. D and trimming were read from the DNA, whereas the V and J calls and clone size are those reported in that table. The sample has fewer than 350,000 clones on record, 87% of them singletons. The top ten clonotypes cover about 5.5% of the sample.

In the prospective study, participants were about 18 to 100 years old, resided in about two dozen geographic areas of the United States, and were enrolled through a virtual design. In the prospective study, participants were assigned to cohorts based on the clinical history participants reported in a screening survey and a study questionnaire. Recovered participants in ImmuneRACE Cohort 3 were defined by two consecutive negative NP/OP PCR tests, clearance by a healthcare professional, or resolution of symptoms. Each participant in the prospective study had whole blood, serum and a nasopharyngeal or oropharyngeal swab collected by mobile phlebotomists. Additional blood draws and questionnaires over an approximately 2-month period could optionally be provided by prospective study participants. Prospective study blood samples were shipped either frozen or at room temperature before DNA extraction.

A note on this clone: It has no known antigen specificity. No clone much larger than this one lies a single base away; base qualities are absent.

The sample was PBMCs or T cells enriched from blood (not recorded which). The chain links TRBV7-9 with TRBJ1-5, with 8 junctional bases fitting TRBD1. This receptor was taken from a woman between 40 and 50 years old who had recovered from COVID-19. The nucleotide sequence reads TGTGCCAGCAGCCCGGGACAGGCCGAGCCCCAGCATTTT. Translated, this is CASSPGQAEPQHF. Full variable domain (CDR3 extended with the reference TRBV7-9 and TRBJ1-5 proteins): DTGVSQNPRHKITKRGQNVTFRCDPISEHNRLYWYRQTLGQGPEFLTYFQNEAQLEKSRLLSDRFSAERPKGSFSTLEIQRTEQGDSAMYLCASSPGQAEPQHFGDGTRLSIL.